The present TCR beta chain was sequenced within a study of T-cell memory formation after mild COVID-19. Findings and limits, study-wide: Mostly located in CM and EM were contracting CD4+ clones, with contracting CD8+ clones located in EMRA.

As concerns this clonotype: Its specificity is not known.

TCRdb ran MiXCR on the 5' RACE reads and lists one entry per CDR3 protein. Among over 130,000 distinct CDR3 sequences listed, 11% to 15% were seen once. The sequenced material came from PBMCs or a T cell subset sorted from them (not recorded which). The clonotype comes from an adult woman who had mild COVID-19 (a few samples of this study predate the infection). Cell type and time point are not known.

CDR3 loop: CASSPEGSRTEAFF. The DNA of the CDR3 is TGCGCCAGCAGCCCAGAGGGGAGTCGCACTGAAGCTTTCTTT. The genes are TRBV4-1 and TRBJ1-1; D might be TRBD1 (5 bases). The CDR3 loop spans 14 amino acids. Germline V CDR1 and CDR2: MGHRA, YSYEKL. Trimming cost V 4 bases and J 4 bases, with 13 bases left between them.